The sequence of this T cell receptor beta chain was determined in a study of T cell repertoires in cytomegalovirus infection. Each CDR3 protein is one row after TCRdb ran MiXCR on the reads. This table holds just under 550,000 distinct CDR3 sequences, approximately 26% found once. Germline V gene data show CDR1 as SGHVS and CDR2 as FNYEAQ. CDR3 size: 15 residues. V gave up 5 bases and J gave up 11 bases, with 21 bases separating them. Broader study findings: HLA-C-restricted CMV clonotypes gave the most frequent clonotype in two of eight donors.

In regard to this clonotype: Antigen unknown.

The sample was PBMCs. The chain joins TRBV7-6 to TRBJ1-4; a possible D gene is TRBD1 (6 bases). The source of this sequence is a human donor in good health (CMV status not recorded). Some clones in this sample may be carry-over from other donors' samples. The CDR3, as DNA: TGTGCCAGCAGCCACATTACAGGGCGGGGGGCTAAACTGTTTTTT. Its translation is CASSHITGRGAKLFF. The whole variable domain, remainder taken from reference TRBV7-6 and TRBJ1-4, is GAGVSQSPRYKVTKRGQDVALRCDPISGHVSLYWYRQALGQGPEFLTYFNYEAQQDKSGLPNDRFSAERPEGSISTLTIQRTEQRDSAMYRCASSHITGRGAKLFFGSGTQLSVL.